The 20 T cell receptor beta chains below were found in one sample sequenced in a study of blood T cells in healthy people across ages. A second roughly 6 to 11 cycle PCR used barcoded and J-beta primers. TCRdb reprocessed the 5' RACE reads via MiXCR and lists one record per CDR3 protein. The repertoire holds some 1.5 million distinct CDR3 sequences, roughly 27% seen once, with 7.7% in the top ten. The sequenced sample consisted of blood. These receptors all stem from a woman aged 25 to 39 in good health.

This clonotype appeared many times. The CDR3 DNA reads TGCAGTGCTAGAGATCTCTTGGGGCGACGGGACGAGCAGTACTTC. Translation: CSARDLLGRRDEQYF. The chain has TRBV20-1 and TRBJ2-7, with D perhaps matching TRBD1 (5 bases). This CDR3 contains 15 residues. The germline V gene has CDR1 DFQATT and CDR2 SNEGSKA (reference sequence). Trimming left V 0 bases short and J 5 bases short, with 17 bases between.

The sample holds a few counts of this clonotype. CDR3 DNA sequence: TGTGCCATCAGTAATGAGGAAACGAGCGGGATCTCCGGAGATACGCAGTATTTT. This gives the protein CAISNEETSGISGDTQYF. The chain joins TRBV10-3 to TRBJ2-3; 7 bases are a match to TRBD2. V shed 5 bases, J shed 5 bases, and the junction held 19 bases outside the gene matches. Germline loops: CDR1 ENHRY, CDR2 SYGVKD. The CDR3 consists of 18 residues.

This clonotype occurred a few times. This chain connects TRBV5-4 to TRBJ2-3; 11 bases are a match to TRBD2. The CDR3 totals 16 residues. Germline V CDR1 and CDR2: SGHNT, YYREEE (reference sequence). The J segment lost 5 bases and the V segment lost 0 bases, leaving 5 bases of the junction unmatched. CDR3 in DNA: TGTGCCAGCAGCTTGGAGGTAGCGGGAGGGGGAGATACGCAGTATTTT. Its translation is CASSLEVAGGGDTQYF.

This clonotype was seen many times. The chain carries TRBV12-3 or TRBV12-4 and TRBJ2-3; D perhaps matches TRBD2 (5 bases). The CDR3 runs 14 residues. Trimming removed 2 bases at V and 4 bases at J, with 10 bases between. The CDR3 sequence: CASSLSSRPDTQYF. The CDR3 DNA follows: TGTGCCAGCAGTTTATCTAGCCGCCCAGATACGCAGTATTTT.

V gene TRBV5-8 combines with J gene TRBJ2-1; perhaps TRBD2 as D (5 bases). CDR1 is SGHTS, CDR2 YDEGEE, per germline. The ends were cut back, 7 bases at V and 0 bases at J, with 14 bases in the middle. CDR3 size: 15 residues. The chain's CDR3 is CASSRRAVSYNEQFF. In DNA, the CDR3 is TGTGCCAGCTCCCGACGAGCGGTCTCCTACAATGAGCAGTTCTTC.

The chain couples TRBV4-1 to TRBJ1-5, with 8 nucleotides matching TRBD1. Germline CDR1 and CDR2: MGHRA and YSYEKL. The CDR3 is 16 residues long. V shed 1 base and J 7 bases; nucleotides not matched to a gene: 9. The CDR3, as DNA: TGCGCCAGCAGCCAAGTGGCCAGGGGGCAAGAGCAGCCCCAGCATTTT. Amino acids: CASSQVARGQEQPQHF.

A note on this clonotype: It may be a read error: a sequence one base away is much more abundant. The chain employs TRBV20-1 and TRBJ2-1; 7 positions agree with TRBD2. From germline, CDR1 is DFQATT and CDR2 SNEGSKA (reference sequence). The J segment lost 6 bases and the V segment lost 2 bases, leaving 13 bases of the junction unmatched. The CDR3 extends over 16 amino acids. The CDR3 protein is CSARQGAGRLCNEQFF. CDR3 nucleotide sequence: TGCAGTGCTAGACAGGGAGCGGGAAGACTTTGCAATGAGCAGTTCTTC.

V usage is TRBV7-9 and J usage is TRBJ1-1; D remains unclear. Trimming shortened V by 5 bases and J by 3 bases, and 7 bases separated the two germline ends. This CDR3 comprises 12 residues. CDR1 and CDR2 from the germline V gene are SEHNR and FQNEAQ (reference sequence). The CDR3 DNA sequence: TGTGCCAGCAGCCCCACGGACACTGAAGCTTTCTTT. It is translated as CASSPTDTEAFF.

A few counts support this clonotype. The chain couples TRBV11-2 to TRBJ2-4; a weak D match, TRBD2 (6 bases). V was trimmed by 1 base and J by 1 base, leaving 14 bases between them. The CDR3 has 17 residues. Germline lookup yields CDR1 SGHAT and CDR2 FQNNGV. The CDR3 DNA is TGTGCCAGCAGCTTAGTAGGCCGTCTAGCGGCCAAAAACATTCAGTACTTC. This sequence encodes CASSLVGRLAAKNIQYF.

Turning to this clonotype: An end of the junction does not agree with germline; a read error may underlie this. This chain links TRBV12-3 or TRBV12-4 with TRBJ2-5; TRBD1 matches at 9 bases. This CDR3 has 16 residues. DNA for the CDR3: TGTGCCAGCAGTTTACCCCCGGGACAGGGTGGAGAGGCCCAGTACTTC. Translating gives CASSLPPGQGGEAQYF.

The chain is built from TRBV7-2 and TRBJ2-4, with 7 bases lining up with TRBD1. The length of the CDR3 is 17 residues. Germline V gives CDR1 SGHTA, CDR2 FQGNSA. The junction had 14 bases not matched to a gene; V was cut back by 1 base and J by 8 bases. CDR3 sequence (DNA): TGTGCCAGCAGCTTAGAGGGGCAGACAGGGTTTGGCGACATTCAGTACTTC. Encoded protein: CASSLEGQTGFGDIQYF.

This clonotype was seen ten or more times. The chain has TRBV5-1 and TRBJ2-1; TRBD2 matches at 7 bases. Germline trimming cut 4 bases from V and 0 bases from J; bases unmatched to any gene: 4. Looked up from germline, CDR1 is SGHRS and CDR2 is YFSETQ. The CDR3 is made up of 15 amino acids. The CDR3 coding sequence is TGCGCCAGCAGCCCTCGGGGGGACTCCTACAATGAGCAGTTCTTC. Its translation is CASSPRGDSYNEQFF.

A note on this clonotype: This clone may be a read error of a much larger clone one base away. V gene TRBV9 combines with J gene TRBJ2-1; 10 bases match TRBD2. The germline CDR1 and CDR2 sequences are SGDLS and YYNGEE. With 2 bases clipped from V and 4 bases from J, the junction kept 3 bases outside the gene matches. The CDR3 is made up of 15 amino acids. The CDR3 region is CASSVGLAEYNEQFF. CDR3 DNA sequence: TGTGCCAGCAGCGTCGGACTAGCGGAGTACAATGAGCAGTTCTTC.

This sequence joins TRBV9 and TRBJ2-3; TRBD2 aligns across 13 bases. The CDR3 is made up of 16 amino acids. CDR1 and CDR2 from the germline V gene are SGDLS and YYNGEE. The J segment lost 5 bases and the V segment lost 7 bases, leaving 10 bases of the junction unmatched. In DNA form, the CDR3 reads TGTGCCAGCTCTAGGACTAGCGGGGGTAACGGAGATACGCAGTATTTT. Translating gives CASSRTSGGNGDTQYF.

This clonotype was counted only a few times. V gene TRBV24-1 combines with J gene TRBJ2-5; no clear D. With the DNA end fitting TRBJ2-7 better, the J assignment may be wrong. The CDR3 runs 11 residues. Germline values: CDR1 KGHDR, CDR2 SFDVKD. CDR3: CATSRRYEQYF. The CDR3 DNA is TGTGCCACCAGCCGCAGGTACGAGCAGTACTTC.

The CDR3 reads CASSPNRGRETEAFF. For the CDR3, the DNA is TGTGCCAGCAGCCCAAATCGGGGTAGGGAAACTGAAGCTTTCTTT. The chain carries TRBV6-5 and TRBJ1-1; no clear D. Germline values: CDR1 MNHEY, CDR2 SVGAGI. V was pared by 6 bases and J by 5 bases, with 19 bases between. CDR3 size: 15 residues.

The rearrangement links TRBV29-1 to TRBJ1-1; D is unresolved. CDR3 length: 13 residues. The germline V gene encodes CDR1 SQVTM and CDR2 ANQGSEA. Trimming removed 0 bases at V and 2 bases at J, with 7 bases between. This CDR3 reads CSVEDKGNTEAFF. The CDR3 DNA reads TGCAGCGTTGAAGATAAGGGTAACACTGAAGCTTTCTTT.

This sequence joins TRBV6-1 and TRBJ1-1; TRBD1 might be the D (5 bases). The CDR3 consists of 15 residues. The V and J ends lost 3 bases and 7 bases respectively, with 18 bases between them. Germline CDR1 MNHNS, CDR2 SASEGT. As DNA, the CDR3 is TGTGCCAGCAGTGATATGGGGCCCTTCGCGGGTGAAGCTTTCTTT. Translated, it gives CASSDMGPFAGEAFF.

This rearrangement joins TRBV28 to TRBJ2-5, with D perhaps being TRBD1 or TRBD2 (7 bases each). Germline assignment: CDR1 MDHEN and CDR2 SYDVKM. The V and J ends lost 5 bases and 4 bases respectively, with 20 bases between them. This CDR3 spans 16 amino acids. CDR3 residues: CASSTPGGARRETQYF. The CDR3 DNA reads TGTGCCAGCAGTACCCCAGGGGGGGCGCGGAGAGAGACCCAGTACTTC.

This clonotype was observed many times. V gene TRBV28 combines with J gene TRBJ2-3; 9 bases fit TRBD2. The CDR3 totals 15 residues. Germline CDR1 is MDHEN and CDR2 is SYDVKM. V lost 6 bases and J lost 0; bases outside the gene matches: 4. The CDR3 spells CASRGTSPSTDTQYF. Written as DNA, the CDR3 is TGTGCCAGCAGGGGGACTAGCCCTAGCACAGATACGCAGTATTTT.